The 4 T cell receptor beta chains given below trace back to one sample, sequenced in a study of graft-versus-host responses after intestinal transplantation. This table comes from immunoSEQ multiplex PCR, and its TCRdb copy is limited to in-frame clones, with some not included. The sample consists of tens of thousands of clones, roughly four fifths of them appearing once. Intraepithelial plus lamina propria lymphocytes were released by processing graft tissue. Sequences were derived from ileum tissue, sampled 12 days after intestinal transplant. Every receptor here comes from a human patient who received an intestinal transplant, so some T cells may come from the graft donor.

J is TRBJ2-3 and V is TRBV18; 13 nucleotides align to TRBD2. V shed 1 base and J 7 bases; nucleotides not matched to a gene: 2. CDR1 KGHSH and CDR2 LQKENI come from the germline V gene. This CDR3 is built from 15 residues. For the CDR3, the DNA is TGTGCCAGCTCACCACAGACTAGCGGGAGGAATACGCAGTATTTT. Amino acids: CASSPQTSGRNTQYF.

This CDR3 reads CATGGLTGETQYF. For the CDR3, the DNA is TGTGCCACCGGGGGGCTCACAGGAGAGACCCAGTACTTC. This chain connects TRBV27 to TRBJ2-5, with a tentative D call TRBD2 (7 bases). V was pared by 10 bases and J by 4 bases, with 16 bases between. The germline CDR1 and CDR2 sequences are MNHEY and SMNVEV (reference sequence). CDR3 length equals 13 residues.

The rearrangement links TRBV11-2 to TRBJ1-1, with D tentatively TRBD1 (5 bases). Germline-derived CDR1 and CDR2 are SGHAT and FQNNGV. The length of the CDR3 is 15 residues. Trimming stripped 4 bases from V and 1 base from J, with 13 bases between. CDR3 sequence reads: CASSWTDSPNTEAFF. CDR3 in DNA: TGTGCCAGCAGCTGGACCGACAGCCCGAACACTGAAGCTTTCTTT.

This clone has more than one count but fewer than ten. This chain joins TRBV6-1 and TRBJ1-5, with D uncertain. The CDR3 is 15 amino acids. The ends were cut back, 2 bases at V and 11 bases at J, with 19 bases in the middle. The germline CDR1 and CDR2 sequences are MNHNS and SASEGT. The chain's CDR3 is CASSELGQAVGAQHF. The DNA of the CDR3 is TGTGCCAGCAGTGAACTTGGGCAGGCCGTCGGGGCCCAGCATTTT.